This TCR beta chain was identified in a study of blood T cells in healthy people across ages (dated by TCRdb to 2015 to 2017). Study-wide context: Template switching captured roughly one uniquely barcoded TCR beta cDNA molecule per two T cells in model experiments. Donors of different ages were randomly distributed across sequencing lanes to avoid experimental bias. Using deep sequencing normalized with unique cDNA molecular identifiers, the study measured how TCR beta repertoire diversity changes with age. Donors were grouped into four age groups: young (average approximately 16 years), middle-aged (approximately 41), aged (62) and long-lived (roughly 80). Using the same blood draw, the study looked at two additional independent replicas of 1 million unique cDNA reads for two donors, one aged 18 to 30 and the other aged 80 or older.

Systemically healthy Caucasian individuals from Russia, roughly 40 in total and aged about 6 to 100 years, were included as donors. Approximately 11 milliliters of peripheral blood were drawn from each donor into EDTA-treated Vacutainer tubes. Ficoll-Paque density-gradient centrifugation was used to isolate PBMCs, with at least 6.5 million per sample. Trizol reagent was used to extract total RNA from the PBMCs, yielding at least 6 micrograms per sample. For every donor, an aliquot of PBMCs went through flow cytometry to measure the percentages of naive CD45RAhigh/CD27high T cells. The germline V gene (reference sequence) yields MNHEY for CDR1 and SMNVEV for CDR2. The CDR3 has 15 amino acids, counting the end cysteine and phenylalanine. Kept here is only the CDR3 DNA, which spans 45 bases and is read in frame from base 1. Cut back by 3 bases and 1 base, the V and J ends lie 12 bases apart. As regards this clonotype: Its antigen is not yet known. No quality values exist for individual bases; no much larger clone is one base distant.

Libraries came from 5' RACE. Sequencing was carried out with an Illumina HiSeq 2500. A second roughly 7 to 11 cycle PCR used a sample-barcoded 5' primer and a J-beta primer mix. Each TCR beta cDNA molecule received a unique molecular identifier from a template-switch 5' adaptor carrying 12 random nucleotides. Each sample yielded at least 2.5 million CDR3-containing paired-end reads. All of the RNA was converted into first-strand cDNA using the Mint cDNA synthesis kit, with a TRBC-specific oligonucleotide serving as the primer. All cDNA was treated with uracil-DNA glycosylase and then went through a first 18-cycle PCR with the universal primers M1SS and BC2_uni_R. On the study's bioinformatics: Each sample was normalized by randomly selecting 1 million high-quality reads, each carrying a distinct molecular identifier. Reads sharing molecular identifiers were discarded rather than binned into consensus sequences. CDR3 identification, clonotype clustering and error correction used MiTCR with a Q25 quality threshold and the strictest error-elimination algorithm. A nonparametric unseen species model with Euler transformation was used to estimate a lower bound on total TCR beta diversity. In TCRdb, the public reads were trimmed at Q25 with fastp and aligned with MiXCR, with productive beta chains retained. Duplicate CDR3 protein sequences are folded into a single record with the most common DNA and genes. The authors' filters were not applied to this entry. The sample contains some 1,500,000 distinct CDR3 sequences, less than 45% of them found a single time. The ten largest clones add up to just over 4% of the sample.

The paper as a whole reports these results and caveats: Total diversity estimates from one million sequenced T cells were considered lower bounds and underestimates. Compared with the aged group, the long-lived group had more naive CD4+ T cells, fewer expanded clones and increased TCR diversity, a pattern suggesting age selection. Observed TCR beta diversity per million T cells fell roughly linearly with age, and a significant reduction was already apparent by age about 43. The percentage of naive T cells measured by flow cytometry correlated strongly with observed TCR beta diversity. The CMV infection status of donors was not known, potentially confounding age-related changes in expanded clonotypes. Since profiling was done on bulk unsorted PBMCs, naive and antigen-experienced compartments could not be conclusively compared.

Recombination connected TRBV27 to TRBJ1-1, with TRBD1 perhaps the D gene, on 6 matching bases. This sequence was found in a young woman in good health. The sequencing input was blood. The CDR3 reads as follows: CASSFGGPGNTEAFF. In nucleotides, the sequence is TGTGCCAGCAGTTTCGGGGGGCCGGGGAACACTGAAGCTTTCTTT.